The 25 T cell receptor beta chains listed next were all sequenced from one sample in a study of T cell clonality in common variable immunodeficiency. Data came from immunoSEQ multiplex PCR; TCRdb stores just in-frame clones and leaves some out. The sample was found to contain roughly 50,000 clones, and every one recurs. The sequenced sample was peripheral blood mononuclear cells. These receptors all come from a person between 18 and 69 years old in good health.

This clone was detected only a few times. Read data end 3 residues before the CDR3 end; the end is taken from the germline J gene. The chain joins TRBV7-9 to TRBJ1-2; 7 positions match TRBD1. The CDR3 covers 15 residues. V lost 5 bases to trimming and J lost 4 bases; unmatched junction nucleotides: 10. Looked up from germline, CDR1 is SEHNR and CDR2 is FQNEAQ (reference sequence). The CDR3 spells CASSPIDRVSYGYTF. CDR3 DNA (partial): TGTGCCAGCAGCCCAATAGACAGGGTCTCCTATGGC.

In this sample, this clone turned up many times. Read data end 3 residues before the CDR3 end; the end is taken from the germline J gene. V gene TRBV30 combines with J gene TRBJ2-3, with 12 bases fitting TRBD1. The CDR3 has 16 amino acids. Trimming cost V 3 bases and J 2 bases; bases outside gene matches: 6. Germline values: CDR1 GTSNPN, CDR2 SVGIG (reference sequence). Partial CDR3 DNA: TGTGCCTGGAGCGCCGGGACAGGGGGCTACACAGATACG. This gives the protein CAWSAGTGGYTDT. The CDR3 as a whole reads CAWSAGTGGYTDTQYF.

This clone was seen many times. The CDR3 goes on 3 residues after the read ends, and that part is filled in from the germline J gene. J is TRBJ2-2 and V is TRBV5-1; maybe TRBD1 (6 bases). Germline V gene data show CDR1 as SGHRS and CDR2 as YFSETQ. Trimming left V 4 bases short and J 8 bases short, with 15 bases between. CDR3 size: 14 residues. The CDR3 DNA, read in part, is TGCGCCAGCAGCCAGGGGACCTTAGTGGGGGAG. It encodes CASSQGTLVGE. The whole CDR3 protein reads CASSQGTLVGELFF.

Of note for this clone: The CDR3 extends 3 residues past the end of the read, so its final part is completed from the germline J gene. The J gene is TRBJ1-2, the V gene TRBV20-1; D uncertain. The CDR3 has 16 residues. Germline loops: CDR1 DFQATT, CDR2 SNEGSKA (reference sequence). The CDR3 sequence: CSAKEKTSGSYNDYTF. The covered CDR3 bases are TGCAGTGCCAAAGAGAAGACTAGCGGTTCCTACAATGAC.

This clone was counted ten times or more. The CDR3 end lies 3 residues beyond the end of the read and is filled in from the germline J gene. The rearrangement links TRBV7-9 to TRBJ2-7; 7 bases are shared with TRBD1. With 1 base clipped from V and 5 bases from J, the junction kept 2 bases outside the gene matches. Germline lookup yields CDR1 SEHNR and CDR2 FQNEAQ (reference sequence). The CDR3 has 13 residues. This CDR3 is CASSLVGGDEQYF. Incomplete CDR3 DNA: TGTGCCAGCAGCTTAGTAGGGGGCGACGAG. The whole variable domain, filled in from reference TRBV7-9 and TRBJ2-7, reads DTGVSQNPRHKITKRGQNVTFRCDPISEHNRLYWYRQTLGQGPEFLTYFQNEAQLEKSRLLSDRFSAERPKGSFSTLEIQRTEQGDSAMYLCASSLVGGDEQYFGPGTRLTVT.

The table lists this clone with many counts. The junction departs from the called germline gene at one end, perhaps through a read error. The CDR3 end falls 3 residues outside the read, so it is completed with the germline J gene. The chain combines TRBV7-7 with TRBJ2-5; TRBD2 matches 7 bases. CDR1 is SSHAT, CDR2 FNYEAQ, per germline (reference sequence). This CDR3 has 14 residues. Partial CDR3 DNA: TGTGCTAGCAGCCACAATAGGGGAGGGGAGACC. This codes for CASSHNRGGET. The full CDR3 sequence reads CASSHNRGGETQYF.

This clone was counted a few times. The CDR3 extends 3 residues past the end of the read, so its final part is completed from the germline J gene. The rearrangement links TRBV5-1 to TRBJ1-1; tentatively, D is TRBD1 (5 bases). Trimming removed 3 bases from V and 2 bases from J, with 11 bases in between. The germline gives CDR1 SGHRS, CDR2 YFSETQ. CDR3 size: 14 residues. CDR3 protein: CASSSRVGNTEAFF. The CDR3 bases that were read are TGCGCCAGCAGCTCCAGGGTTGGTAACACTGAA.

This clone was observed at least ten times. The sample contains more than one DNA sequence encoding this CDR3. Incomplete CDR3 DNA: TGCAGTGCGTGGACAGGGATAGCGACAGATACC. Translating gives CSAWTGIATDT. The whole CDR3 protein is CSAWTGIATDTYTF. V is TRBV20-1 and J is TRBJ1-2; 8 bases align to TRBD1. Sequencing ends 3 residues short of the CDR3 end; the germline J gene provides the rest. The CDR3 has 14 residues. Germline CDR1 DFQATT, CDR2 SNEGSKA (reference sequence).

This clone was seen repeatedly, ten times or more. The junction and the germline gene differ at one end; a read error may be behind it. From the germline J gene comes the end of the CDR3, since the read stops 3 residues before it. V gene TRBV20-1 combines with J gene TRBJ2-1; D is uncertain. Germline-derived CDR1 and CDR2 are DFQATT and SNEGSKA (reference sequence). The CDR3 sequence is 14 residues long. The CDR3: CSARDGRAYDEQFF. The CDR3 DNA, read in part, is TGCAGTGCTAGAGATGGAAGGGCCTACGATGAG.

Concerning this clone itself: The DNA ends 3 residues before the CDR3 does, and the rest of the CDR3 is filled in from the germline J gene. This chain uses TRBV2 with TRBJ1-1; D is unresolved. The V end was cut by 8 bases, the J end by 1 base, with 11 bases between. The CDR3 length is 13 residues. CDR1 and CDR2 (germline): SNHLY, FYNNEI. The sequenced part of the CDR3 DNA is TGTGCCAGCGAGCGGCGGGCGAACACTGAA. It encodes CASERRANTE. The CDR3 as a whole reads CASERRANTEAFF.

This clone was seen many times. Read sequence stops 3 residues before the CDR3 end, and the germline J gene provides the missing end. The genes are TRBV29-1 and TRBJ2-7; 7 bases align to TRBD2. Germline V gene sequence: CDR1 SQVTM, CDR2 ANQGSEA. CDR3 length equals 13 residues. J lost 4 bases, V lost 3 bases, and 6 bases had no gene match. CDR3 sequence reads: CSVDPGGGYEQYF. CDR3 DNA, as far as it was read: TGCAGCGTTGATCCGGGAGGCGGGTACGAG.

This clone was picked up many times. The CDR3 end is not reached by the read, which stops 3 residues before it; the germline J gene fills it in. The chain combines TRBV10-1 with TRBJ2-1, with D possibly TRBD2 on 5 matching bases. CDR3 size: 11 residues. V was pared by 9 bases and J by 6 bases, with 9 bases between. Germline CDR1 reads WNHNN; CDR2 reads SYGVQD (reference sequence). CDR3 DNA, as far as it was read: TGCGCCAGTGCAGAGGGCAATGAG. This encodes CASAEGNE. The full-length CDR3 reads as CASAEGNEQFF.

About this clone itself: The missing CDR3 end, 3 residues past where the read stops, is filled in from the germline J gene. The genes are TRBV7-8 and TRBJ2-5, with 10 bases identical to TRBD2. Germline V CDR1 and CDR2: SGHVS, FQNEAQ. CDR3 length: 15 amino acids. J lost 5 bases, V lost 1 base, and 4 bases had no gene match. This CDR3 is CASSLGYSGRETQYF. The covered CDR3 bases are TGTGCCAGCAGCTTAGGGTATAGCGGGAGGGAGACC.

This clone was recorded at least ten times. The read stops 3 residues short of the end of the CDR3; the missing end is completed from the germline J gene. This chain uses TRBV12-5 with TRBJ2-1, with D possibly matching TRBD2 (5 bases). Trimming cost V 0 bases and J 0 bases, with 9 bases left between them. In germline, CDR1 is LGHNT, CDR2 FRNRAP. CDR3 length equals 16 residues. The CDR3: CASGLVRLLSYNEQFF. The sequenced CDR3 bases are TGTGCTAGTGGTTTGGTTAGACTACTCTCCTACAATGAG.

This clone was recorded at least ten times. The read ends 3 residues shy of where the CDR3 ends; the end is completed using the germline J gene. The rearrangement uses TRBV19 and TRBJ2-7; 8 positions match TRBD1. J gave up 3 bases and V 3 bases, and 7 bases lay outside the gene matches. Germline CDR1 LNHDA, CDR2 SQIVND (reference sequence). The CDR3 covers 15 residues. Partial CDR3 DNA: TGTGCCAGTAGTATGGACAGGGTTCGGATCTACGAG. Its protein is CASSMDRVRIYE. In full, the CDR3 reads CASSMDRVRIYEQYF.

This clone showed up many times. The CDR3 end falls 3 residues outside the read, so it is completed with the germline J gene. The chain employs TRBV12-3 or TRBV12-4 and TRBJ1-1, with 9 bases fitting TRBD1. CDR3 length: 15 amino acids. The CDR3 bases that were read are TGTGCCAGCAGTTTCCTCGGACAGGGGAAGTTTGAT. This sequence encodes CASSFLGQGKFD. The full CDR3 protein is CASSFLGQGKFDAFF.

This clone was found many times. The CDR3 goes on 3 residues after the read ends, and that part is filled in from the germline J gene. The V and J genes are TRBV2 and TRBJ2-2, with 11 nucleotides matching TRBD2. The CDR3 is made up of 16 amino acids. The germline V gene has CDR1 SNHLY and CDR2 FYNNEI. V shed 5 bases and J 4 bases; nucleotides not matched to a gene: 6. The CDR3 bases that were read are TGTGCCAGCAGTTATACTAGCGGGAGAGGCACCGGGGAG. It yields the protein CASSYTSGRGTGE. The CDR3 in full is CASSYTSGRGTGELFF.

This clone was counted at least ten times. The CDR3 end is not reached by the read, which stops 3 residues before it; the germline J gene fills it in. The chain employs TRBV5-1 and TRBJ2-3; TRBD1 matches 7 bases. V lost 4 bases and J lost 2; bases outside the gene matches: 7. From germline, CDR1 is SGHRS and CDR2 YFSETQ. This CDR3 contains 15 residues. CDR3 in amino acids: CASSMTGFNTDTQYF. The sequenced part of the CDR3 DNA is TGCGCCAGCAGCATGACAGGGTTTAACACAGATACG. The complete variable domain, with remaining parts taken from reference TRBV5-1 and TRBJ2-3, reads KAGVTQTPRYLIKTRGQQVTLSCSPISGHRSVSWYQQTPGQGLQFLFEYFSETQRNKGNFPGRFSGRQFSNSRSEMNVSTLELGDSALYLCASSMTGFNTDTQYFGPGTRLTVL.

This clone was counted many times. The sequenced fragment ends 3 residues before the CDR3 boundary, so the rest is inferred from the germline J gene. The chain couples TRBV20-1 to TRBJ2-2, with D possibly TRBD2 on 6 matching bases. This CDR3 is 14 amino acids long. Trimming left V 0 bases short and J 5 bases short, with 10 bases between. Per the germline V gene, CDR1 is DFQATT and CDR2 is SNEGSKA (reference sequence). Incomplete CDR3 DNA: TGCAGTGCTAGAGATTATCGGGGGACCGGGGAG. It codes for CSARDYRGTGE. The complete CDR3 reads CSARDYRGTGELFF.

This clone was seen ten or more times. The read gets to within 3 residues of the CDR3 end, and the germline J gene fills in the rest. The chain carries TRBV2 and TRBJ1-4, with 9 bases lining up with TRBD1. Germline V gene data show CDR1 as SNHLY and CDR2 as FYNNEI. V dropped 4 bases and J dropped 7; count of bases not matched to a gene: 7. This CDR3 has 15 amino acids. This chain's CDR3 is CASSAKGQGGEKLFF. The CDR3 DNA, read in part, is TGTGCCAGCAGTGCGAAGGGACAGGGAGGTGAAAAA.

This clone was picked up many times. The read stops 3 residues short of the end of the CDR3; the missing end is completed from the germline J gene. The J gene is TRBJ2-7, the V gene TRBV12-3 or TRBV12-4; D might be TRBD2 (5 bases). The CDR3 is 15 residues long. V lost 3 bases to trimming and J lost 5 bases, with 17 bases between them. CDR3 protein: CASSLMASYTNEQYF. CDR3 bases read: TGTGCCAGCAGTTTGATGGCTAGCTATACCAACGAG.

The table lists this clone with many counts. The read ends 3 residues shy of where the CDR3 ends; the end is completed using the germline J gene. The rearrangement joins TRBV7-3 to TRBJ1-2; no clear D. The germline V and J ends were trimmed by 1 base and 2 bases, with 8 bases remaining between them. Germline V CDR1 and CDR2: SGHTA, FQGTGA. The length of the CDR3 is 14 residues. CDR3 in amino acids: CASSLNSGNYGYTF. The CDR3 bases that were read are TGTGCCAGCAGCTTAAATTCAGGAAACTATGGC.

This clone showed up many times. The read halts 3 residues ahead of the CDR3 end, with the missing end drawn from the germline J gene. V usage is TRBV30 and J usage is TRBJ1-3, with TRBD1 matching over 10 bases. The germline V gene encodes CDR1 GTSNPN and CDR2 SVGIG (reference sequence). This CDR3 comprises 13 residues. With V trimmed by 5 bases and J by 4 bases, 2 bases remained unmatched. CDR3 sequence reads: CAWGQGDGNTIYF. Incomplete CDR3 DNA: TGTGCCTGGGGACAGGGGGACGGAAACACC.

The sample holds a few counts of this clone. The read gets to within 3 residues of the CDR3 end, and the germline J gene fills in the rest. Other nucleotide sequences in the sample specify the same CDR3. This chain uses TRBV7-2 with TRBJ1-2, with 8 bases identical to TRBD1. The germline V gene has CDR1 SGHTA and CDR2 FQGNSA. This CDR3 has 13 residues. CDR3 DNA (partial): TGTGCCAGCAGCTACCAGGGGGCGAGGGGA. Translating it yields CASSYQGARG. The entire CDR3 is CASSYQGARGYTF. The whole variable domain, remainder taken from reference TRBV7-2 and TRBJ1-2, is GAGVSQSPSNKVTEKGKDVELRCDPISGHTALYWYRQSLGQGLEFLIYFQGNSAPDKSGLPSDRFSAERTGGSVSTLTIQRTQQEDSAVYLCASSYQGARGYTFGSGTRLTVV.

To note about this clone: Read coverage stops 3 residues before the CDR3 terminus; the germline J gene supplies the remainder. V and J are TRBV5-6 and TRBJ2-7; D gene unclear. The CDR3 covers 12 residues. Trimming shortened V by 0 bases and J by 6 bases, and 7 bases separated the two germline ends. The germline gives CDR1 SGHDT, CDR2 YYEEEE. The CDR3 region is CASSLVGGEQYF. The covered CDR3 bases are TGTGCCAGCAGCTTGGTTGGCGGCGAG.